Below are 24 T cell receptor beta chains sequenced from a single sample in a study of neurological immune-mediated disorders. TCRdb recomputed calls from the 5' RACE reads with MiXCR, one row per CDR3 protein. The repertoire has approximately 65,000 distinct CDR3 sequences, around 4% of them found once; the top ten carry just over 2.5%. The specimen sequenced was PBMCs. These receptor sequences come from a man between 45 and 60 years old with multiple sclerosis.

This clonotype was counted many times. The CDR3 nucleotides are TGTGCCACCAGCAGAGATCGCGACAGGGGCTACGAGCAGTACTTC. Its protein is CATSRDRDRGYEQYF. V is TRBV15 and J is TRBJ2-7; 8 bases are a match to TRBD1. Germline loops: CDR1 LNHNV, CDR2 YYDKDF (reference sequence). V shed 0 bases and J 3 bases; nucleotides not matched to a gene: 4. The CDR3 contains 15 residues.

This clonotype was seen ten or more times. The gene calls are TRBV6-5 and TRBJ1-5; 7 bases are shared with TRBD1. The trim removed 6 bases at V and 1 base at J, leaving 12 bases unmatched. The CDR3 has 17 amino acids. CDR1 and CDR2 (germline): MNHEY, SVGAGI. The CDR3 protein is CASSRNYRGGSNQPQHF. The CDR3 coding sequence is TGTGCCAGCAGCCGCAACTACAGGGGCGGGAGCAATCAGCCCCAGCATTTT.

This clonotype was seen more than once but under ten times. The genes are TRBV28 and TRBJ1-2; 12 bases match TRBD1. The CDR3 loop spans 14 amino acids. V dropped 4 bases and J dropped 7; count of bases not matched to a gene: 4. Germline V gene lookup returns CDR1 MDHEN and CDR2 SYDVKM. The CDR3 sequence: CASSWGTGGSGYTF. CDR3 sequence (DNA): TGTGCCAGCAGTTGGGGGACAGGGGGCTCTGGCTACACCTTC.

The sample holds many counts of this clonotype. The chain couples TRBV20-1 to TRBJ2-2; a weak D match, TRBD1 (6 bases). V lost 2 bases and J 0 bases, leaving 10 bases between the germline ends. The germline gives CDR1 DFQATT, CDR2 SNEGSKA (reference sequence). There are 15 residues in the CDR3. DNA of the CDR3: TGCAGTGCTAGAAAGGACAGCTCGAACACCGGGGAGCTGTTTTTT. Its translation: CSARKDSSNTGELFF.

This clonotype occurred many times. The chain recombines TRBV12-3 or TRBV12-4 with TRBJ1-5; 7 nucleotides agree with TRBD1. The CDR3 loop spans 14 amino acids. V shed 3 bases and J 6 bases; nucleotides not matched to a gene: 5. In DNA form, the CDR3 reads TGTGCCAGCAGTTTTTTTACAGGGGTTCAGCCCCAGCATTTT. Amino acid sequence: CASSFFTGVQPQHF.

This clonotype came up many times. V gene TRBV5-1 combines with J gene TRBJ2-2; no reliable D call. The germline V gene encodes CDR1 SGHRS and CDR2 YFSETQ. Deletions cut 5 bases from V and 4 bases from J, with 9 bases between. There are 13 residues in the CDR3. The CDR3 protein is CASSEVRTGELFF. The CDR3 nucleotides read TGCGCCAGCAGTGAGGTGCGCACCGGGGAGCTGTTTTTT. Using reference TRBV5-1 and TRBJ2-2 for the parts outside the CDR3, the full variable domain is KAGVTQTPRYLIKTRGQQVTLSCSPISGHRSVSWYQQTPGQGLQFLFEYFSETQRNKGNFPGRFSGRQFSNSRSEMNVSTLELGDSALYLCASSEVRTGELFFGEGSRLTVL.

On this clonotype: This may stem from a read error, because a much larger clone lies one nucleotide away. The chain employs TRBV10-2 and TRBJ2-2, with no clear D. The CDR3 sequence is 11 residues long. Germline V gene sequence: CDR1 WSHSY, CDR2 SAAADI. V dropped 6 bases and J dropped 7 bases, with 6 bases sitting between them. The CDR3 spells CASRHRGELFF. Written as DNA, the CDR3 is TGCGCCAGCAGACACCGCGGGGAGCTGTTTTTT.

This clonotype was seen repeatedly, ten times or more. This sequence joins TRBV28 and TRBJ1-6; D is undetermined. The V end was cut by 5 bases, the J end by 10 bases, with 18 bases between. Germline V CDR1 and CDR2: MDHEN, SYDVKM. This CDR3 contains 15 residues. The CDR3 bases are TGTGCCAGCAGTAAGCATAACAATATGAGGTCACCCCTCCACTTT. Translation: CASSKHNNMRSPLHF.

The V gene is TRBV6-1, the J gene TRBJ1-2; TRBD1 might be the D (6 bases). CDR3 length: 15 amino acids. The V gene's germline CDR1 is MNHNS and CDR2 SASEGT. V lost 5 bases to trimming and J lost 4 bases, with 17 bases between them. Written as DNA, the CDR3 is TGTGCCAGCAGTCACCGGCCAGGGGTCAGCTATGGCTACACCTTC. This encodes CASSHRPGVSYGYTF.

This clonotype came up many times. CDR3 sequence: CASRRNTGARTEAFF. CDR3 DNA: TGCGCCAGCAGGCGAAACACAGGGGCGAGGACTGAAGCTTTCTTT. V and J are TRBV5-1 and TRBJ1-1; 7 nucleotides line up with TRBD1. V dropped 5 bases and J dropped 5; count of bases not matched to a gene: 12. The CDR3 sequence is 15 residues long. Germline assignment: CDR1 SGHRS and CDR2 YFSETQ.

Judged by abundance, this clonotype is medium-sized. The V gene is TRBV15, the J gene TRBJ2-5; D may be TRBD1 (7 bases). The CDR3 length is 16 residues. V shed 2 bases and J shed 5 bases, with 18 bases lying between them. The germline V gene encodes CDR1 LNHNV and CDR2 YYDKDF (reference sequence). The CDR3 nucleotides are TGTGCCACCAGCAGATACCGACGGAGGGGGCCGGAGACCCAGTACTTC. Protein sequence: CATSRYRRRGPETQYF.

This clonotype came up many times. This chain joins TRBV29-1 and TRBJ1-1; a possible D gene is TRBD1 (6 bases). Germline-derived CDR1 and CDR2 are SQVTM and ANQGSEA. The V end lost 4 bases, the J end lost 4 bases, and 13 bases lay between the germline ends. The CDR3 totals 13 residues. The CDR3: CSVVIRGGTEAFF. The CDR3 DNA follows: TGCAGCGTTGTCATAAGGGGGGGCACTGAAGCTTTCTTT.

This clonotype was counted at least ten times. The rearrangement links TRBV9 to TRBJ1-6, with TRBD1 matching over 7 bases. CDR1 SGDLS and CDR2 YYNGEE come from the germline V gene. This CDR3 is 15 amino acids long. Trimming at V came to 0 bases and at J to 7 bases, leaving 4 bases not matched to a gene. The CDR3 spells CASSVDTGVNSPLHF. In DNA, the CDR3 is TGTGCCAGCAGCGTAGATACAGGGGTGAATTCACCCCTCCACTTT.

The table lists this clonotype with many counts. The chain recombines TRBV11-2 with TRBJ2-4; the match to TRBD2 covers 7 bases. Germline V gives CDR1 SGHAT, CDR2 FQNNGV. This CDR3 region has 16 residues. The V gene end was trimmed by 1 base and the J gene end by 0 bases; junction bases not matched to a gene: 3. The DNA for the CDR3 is TGTGCCAGCAGCTTAGTGGCGGGGGTAGCCAAAAACATTCAGTACTTC. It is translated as CASSLVAGVAKNIQYF.

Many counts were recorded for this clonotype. CDR3: CSARVAPKGLLMRDEQFF. The CDR3, as DNA: TGCAGTGCTAGAGTGGCCCCCAAGGGTTTGCTGATGAGGGATGAGCAGTTCTTC. The chain uses TRBV20-1 and TRBJ2-1; D is perhaps TRBD2 (5 bases). The ends were cut back, 1 base at V and 8 bases at J, with 27 bases in the middle. The CDR3 runs to 18 residues. The germline gives CDR1 DFQATT, CDR2 SNEGSKA (reference sequence).

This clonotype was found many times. The CDR3 nucleotides read TGCAGCGTGGGAGACAGGGACGAGCAGTACTTC. Its protein product is CSVGDRDEQYF. The chain couples TRBV29-1 to TRBJ2-7; TRBD1 agrees at 7 bases. The germline V gene has CDR1 SQVTM and CDR2 ANQGSEA. The CDR3 extends over 11 amino acids. V dropped 6 bases and J dropped 5; count of bases not matched to a gene: 4.

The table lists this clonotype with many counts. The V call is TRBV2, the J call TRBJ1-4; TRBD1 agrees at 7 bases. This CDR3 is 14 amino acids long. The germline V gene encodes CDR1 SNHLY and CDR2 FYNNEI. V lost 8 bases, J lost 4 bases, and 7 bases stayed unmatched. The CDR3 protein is CASVRDSRNEKLFF. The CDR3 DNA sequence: TGTGCCAGCGTCCGGGACAGTCGTAATGAAAAACTGTTTTTT.

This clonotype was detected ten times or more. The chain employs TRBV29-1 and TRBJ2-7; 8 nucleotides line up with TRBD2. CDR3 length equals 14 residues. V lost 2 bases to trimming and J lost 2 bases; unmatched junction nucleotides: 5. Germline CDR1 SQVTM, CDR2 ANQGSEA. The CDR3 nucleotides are TGCAGCGTTGAACGTAGCGGGGCCACCTACGAGCAGTACTTC. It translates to CSVERSGATYEQYF.

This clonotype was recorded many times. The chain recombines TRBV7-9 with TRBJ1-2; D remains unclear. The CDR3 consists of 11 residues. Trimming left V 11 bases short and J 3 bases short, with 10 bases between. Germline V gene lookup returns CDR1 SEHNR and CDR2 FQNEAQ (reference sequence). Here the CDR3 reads CAAQEDYGYTF. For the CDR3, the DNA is TGTGCCGCGCAAGAGGACTATGGCTACACCTTC.

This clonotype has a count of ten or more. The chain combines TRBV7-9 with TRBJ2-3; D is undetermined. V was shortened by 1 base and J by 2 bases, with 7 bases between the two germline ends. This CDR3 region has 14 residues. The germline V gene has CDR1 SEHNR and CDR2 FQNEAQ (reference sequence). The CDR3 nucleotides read TGTGCCAGCAGCTTAGAGGTGGACACAGATACGCAGTATTTT. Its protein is CASSLEVDTDTQYF.

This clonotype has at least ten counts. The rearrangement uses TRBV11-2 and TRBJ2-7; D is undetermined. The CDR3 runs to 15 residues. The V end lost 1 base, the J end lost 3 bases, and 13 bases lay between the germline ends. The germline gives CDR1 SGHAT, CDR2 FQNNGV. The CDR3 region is CASSLVSVAGYEQYF. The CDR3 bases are TGTGCCAGCAGCTTAGTATCAGTTGCAGGCTACGAGCAGTACTTC.

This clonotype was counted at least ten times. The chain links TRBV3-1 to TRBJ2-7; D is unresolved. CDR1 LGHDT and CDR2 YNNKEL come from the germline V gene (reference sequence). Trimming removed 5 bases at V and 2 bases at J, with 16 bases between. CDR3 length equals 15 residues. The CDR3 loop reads CASSEPVDGTYEQYV. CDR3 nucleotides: TGTGCCAGCAGCGAACCTGTCGACGGAACCTACGAGCAGTACGTC.

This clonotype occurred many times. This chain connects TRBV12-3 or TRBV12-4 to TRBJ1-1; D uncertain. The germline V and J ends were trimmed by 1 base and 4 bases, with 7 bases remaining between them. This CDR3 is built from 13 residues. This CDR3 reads CASSLGTSTEAFF. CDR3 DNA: TGTGCCAGCAGTTTAGGGACGTCCACTGAAGCTTTCTTT.

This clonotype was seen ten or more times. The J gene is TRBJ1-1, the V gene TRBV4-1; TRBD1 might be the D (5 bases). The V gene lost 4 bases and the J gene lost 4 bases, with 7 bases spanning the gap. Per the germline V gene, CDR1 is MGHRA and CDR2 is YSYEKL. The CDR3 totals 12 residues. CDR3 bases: TGCGCCAGCAGCCGGGACGGCACTGAAGCTTTCTTT. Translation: CASSRDGTEAFF.